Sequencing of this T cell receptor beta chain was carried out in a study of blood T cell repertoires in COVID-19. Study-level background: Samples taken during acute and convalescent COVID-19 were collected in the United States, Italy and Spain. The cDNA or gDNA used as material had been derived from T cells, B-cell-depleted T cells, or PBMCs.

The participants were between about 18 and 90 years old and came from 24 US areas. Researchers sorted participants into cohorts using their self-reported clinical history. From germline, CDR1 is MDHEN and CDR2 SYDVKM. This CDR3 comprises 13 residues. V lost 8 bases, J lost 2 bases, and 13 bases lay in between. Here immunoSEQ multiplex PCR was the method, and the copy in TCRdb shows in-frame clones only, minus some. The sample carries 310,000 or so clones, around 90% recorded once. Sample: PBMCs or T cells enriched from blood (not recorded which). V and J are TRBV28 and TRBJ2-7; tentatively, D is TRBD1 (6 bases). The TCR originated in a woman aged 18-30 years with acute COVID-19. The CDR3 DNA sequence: TGTGCCAGCGCGAGACAGGTAGCCTACGAGCAGTACTTC. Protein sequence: CASARQVAYEQYF.